These 29 T cell receptor beta chains originate from one sample sequenced in a study of T cells in Graves' hyperthyroidism and ophthalmopathy. Template material for amplifying TCR beta CDR3 regions consisted of RNA transcripts. Using the HTBI primer set, a first-round RT-PCR was run on the TCR CDR3. MiXCR, run by TCRdb on the multiplex PCR reads, gives a single entry per CDR3 protein. The repertoire holds 500,000 to 550,000 distinct CDR3 sequences, with under 25% as singletons. Sample: blood. Receptor source: a man aged 18 to 30 with Graves' hyperthyroidism.

This clonotype was observed at least ten times. This chain connects TRBV7-8 to TRBJ2-7; D ambiguous. The V end was cut by 5 bases, the J end by 1 base, with 18 bases between. The CDR3 consists of 16 residues. The V gene's germline CDR1 is SGHVS and CDR2 FQNEAQ. The CDR3 is CASSLIVGSHSYEQYF. CDR3 DNA: TGTGCCAGCAGCCTAATTGTCGGGTCCCATTCCTACGAGCAGTACTTC.

Ten or more counts support this clonotype. V is TRBV12-3 or TRBV12-4 and J is TRBJ1-5, with D unresolved. Trimming shortened V by 3 bases and J by 5 bases, and 5 bases separated the two germline ends. The CDR3 covers 12 residues. The CDR3 sequence is CASSFRHQPQHF. Written as DNA, the CDR3 is TGTGCCAGCAGTTTTCGACATCAGCCCCAGCATTTT.

The J gene is TRBJ2-7, the V gene TRBV11-2; 10 bases fit TRBD2. This CDR3 is 16 amino acids long. The junction had 13 bases not matched to a gene; V was cut back by 5 bases and J by 6 bases. CDR1 is SGHAT and CDR2 is FQNNGV in the germline V gene. The CDR3 DNA sequence: TGTGCCAGCAGCCCAAGGAACCCGGGACTAGCGCTCGAGCAGTACTTC. Translation gives CASSPRNPGLALEQYF.

The chain recombines TRBV2 with TRBJ2-7, with a tentative D call TRBD2 (6 bases). Trimming removed 9 bases from V and 6 bases from J, with 15 bases in between. The CDR3 extends over 12 amino acids. CDR1 and CDR2 (germline): SNHLY, FYNNEI. The CDR3 sequence: CASMMTSREQYF. The CDR3 nucleotides read TGTGCCAGTATGATGACTAGTCGCGAGCAGTACTTC.

In this sample, this clonotype turned up many times. The chain uses TRBV20-1 and TRBJ1-1; 7 bases align to TRBD1. With 6 bases clipped from V and 4 bases from J, the junction kept 11 bases outside the gene matches. The CDR3 runs 14 residues. Germline CDR1 and CDR2: DFQATT and SNEGSKA (reference sequence). DNA of the CDR3: TGCAGTGCCGTGCCCCCCAGGGGGAGCACTGAAGCTTTCTTT. Its protein product is CSAVPPRGSTEAFF.

This clonotype has ten or more counts. This chain joins TRBV28 and TRBJ2-7, with a tentative D call TRBD2 (5 bases). The CDR3 contains 14 residues. Between the trimmed V and J ends, which lost 8 bases and 0 bases, there was a span of 14 bases. CDR1 is MDHEN and CDR2 is SYDVKM in the germline V gene. CDR3: CASHAAVSSYEQYF. CDR3 coding DNA: TGTGCCAGCCACGCAGCGGTTAGCTCCTACGAGCAGTACTTC.

This clonotype was detected ten times or more. The chain carries TRBV20-1 and TRBJ1-2; 10 bases fit TRBD1. Looked up from germline, CDR1 is DFQATT and CDR2 is SNEGSKA (reference sequence). This CDR3 is 13 amino acids long. J gave up 6 bases and V 2 bases, and 3 bases lay outside the gene matches. The CDR3 is CSARWGQGNGYTF. CDR3 coding DNA: TGCAGTGCTAGATGGGGACAGGGGAATGGCTACACCTTC.

This chain links TRBV6-5 with TRBJ2-5; D remains ambiguous. Germline assignment: CDR1 MNHEY and CDR2 SVGAGI. This CDR3 is 15 amino acids long. The V end lost 0 bases, the J end lost 2 bases, and 10 bases lay between the germline ends. The CDR3 region is CASSYSYTDQETQYF. The CDR3 region has the DNA TGTGCCAGCAGTTACTCTTACACGGATCAAGAGACCCAGTACTTC.

The chain carries TRBV30 and TRBJ2-5; D gene unclear. CDR1 and CDR2 from the germline V gene are GTSNPN and SVGIG (reference sequence). The CDR3 covers 13 residues. The germline V and J ends were trimmed by 2 bases and 3 bases, with 10 bases remaining between them. In DNA form, the CDR3 reads TGTGCCTGGAGTCGAGGTCGGGAAGAGACCCAGTACTTC. It encodes CAWSRGREETQYF.

This clonotype was seen at least ten times. The chain uses TRBV10-1 and TRBJ1-1, with a tentative D call TRBD1 (5 bases). V was pared by 2 bases and J by 3 bases, with 19 bases between. This CDR3 region has 17 residues. CDR1 is WNHNN, CDR2 SYGVQD, per germline (reference sequence). The DNA of the CDR3 is TGCGCCAGCAGTGAGCAGCAGGGAAGGGGAATGGACACTGAAGCTTTCTTT. Translating gives CASSEQQGRGMDTEAFF.

V gene TRBV6-1 combines with J gene TRBJ1-5; a possible D gene is TRBD1 (6 bases). The CDR3 covers 17 residues. The germline V gene encodes CDR1 MNHNS and CDR2 SASEGT. With 0 bases removed from V and 0 bases from J, the gap between germline ends came to 12 bases. This CDR3 reads CASSEAATGISNQPQHF. The CDR3 region has the DNA TGTGCCAGCAGTGAAGCGGCGACAGGAATTAGCAATCAGCCCCAGCATTTT.

This clonotype appeared many times. This chain joins TRBV2 and TRBJ2-7; the D is unclear. The CDR3 consists of 12 residues. Trimming took 7 bases from V and 1 from J, leaving 8 bases between them. Germline loops: CDR1 SNHLY, CDR2 FYNNEI. The CDR3 DNA sequence: TGTGCCAGCATATCCGCGTCCTACGAGCAGTACTTC. Translation gives CASISASYEQYF.

This clonotype was seen ten or more times. The rearrangement links TRBV14 to TRBJ2-5; a weak D match, TRBD1 (6 bases). V dropped 3 bases and J dropped 2 bases, with 16 bases sitting between them. The germline V gene has CDR1 SGHDN and CDR2 FVKESK. This CDR3 spans 16 amino acids. The CDR3, as DNA: TGTGCCAGCAGCCACTTCAGAGGGGACAAACAAGAGACCCAGTACTTC. This gives the protein CASSHFRGDKQETQYF.

This chain joins TRBV5-1 and TRBJ2-2, with a tentative D call TRBD2 (7 bases). Trimming left V 4 bases short and J 6 bases short, with 16 bases between. This CDR3 has 15 amino acids. The germline CDR1 and CDR2 sequences are SGHRS and YFSETQ. CDR3 sequence: CASSRTARGPGELFF. The CDR3 nucleotides are TGCGCCAGCAGCCGGACGGCGCGGGGGCCCGGGGAGCTGTTTTTT. The full variable domain, in which reference TRBV5-1 and TRBJ2-2 provide the parts outside the CDR3, is KAGVTQTPRYLIKTRGQQVTLSCSPISGHRSVSWYQQTPGQGLQFLFEYFSETQRNKGNFPGRFSGRQFSNSRSEMNVSTLELGDSALYLCASSRTARGPGELFFGEGSRLTVL.

This clonotype came up many times. The chain joins TRBV28 to TRBJ1-1, with no clear D. The germline V and J ends were trimmed by 2 bases and 0 bases, with 10 bases remaining between them. CDR3 length: 15 residues. The V gene's germline CDR1 is MDHEN and CDR2 SYDVKM. The CDR3 loop reads CASSLVEGLNTEAFF. In nucleotides, the CDR3 is TGTGCCAGCAGTTTAGTCGAGGGTCTGAACACTGAAGCTTTCTTT. Using reference TRBV28 and TRBJ1-1 for the parts outside the CDR3, the full variable domain is DVKVTQSSRYLVKRTGEKVFLECVQDMDHENMFWYRQDPGLGLRLIYFSYDVKMKEKGDIPEGYSVSREKKERFSLILESASTNQTSMYLCASSLVEGLNTEAFFGQGTRLTVV.

The sample holds many counts of this clonotype. CDR3 DNA sequence: TGTGCTAGTGGTTTGCCGTTACAGGGGCCGACCTACGAGCAGTACTTC. Translated: CASGLPLQGPTYEQYF. The J gene is TRBJ2-7, the V gene TRBV12-5, with 7 bases matching TRBD1. V dropped 2 bases and J dropped 2; count of bases not matched to a gene: 9. Germline CDR1 LGHNT, CDR2 FRNRAP. The CDR3 is 16 residues long.

This clonotype was observed many times. This chain uses TRBV12-3 or TRBV12-4 with TRBJ2-7; D call uncertain. Deletions cut 4 bases from V and 9 bases from J, with 13 bases between. This CDR3 has 12 residues. CDR3 DNA sequence: TGTGCCAGCAGTTCCACCAACGCCCGGCAGTACTTC. Translated, it gives CASSSTNARQYF.

The chain employs TRBV10-1 and TRBJ2-7; D may be TRBD1 or TRBD2 (5 bases each). The CDR3 contains 14 residues. Germline V CDR1 and CDR2: WNHNN, SYGVQD (reference sequence). V was cut by 7 bases and J by 6 bases, with 19 bases left in between. The CDR3 sequence: CASTHEGTNGEQYF. CDR3 nucleotide sequence: TGCGCCAGCACCCACGAAGGGACGAACGGCGAGCAGTACTTC.

The chain is built from TRBV20-1 and TRBJ1-1; no clear D gene. Germline values: CDR1 DFQATT, CDR2 SNEGSKA (reference sequence). The CDR3 covers 13 residues. CDR3 coding DNA: TGCAGGGCCCCGGAGGGTCTTAGCACTGAAGCTTTCTTT. This translates into CRAPEGLSTEAFF.

The rearrangement links TRBV4-1 to TRBJ2-7; D perhaps matches TRBD1 (7 bases). CDR1 and CDR2 (germline): MGHRA, YSYEKL. The CDR3 consists of 16 residues. Trimming cost V 4 bases and J 0 bases, with 16 bases left between them. The CDR3 region is CASSPSPGDSSYEQYF. DNA of the CDR3: TGCGCCAGCAGCCCCTCCCCGGGGGACAGCTCCTACGAGCAGTACTTC.

This clonotype appeared many times. The chain's CDR3 is CASSPSLRLMNTEAFF. The DNA for the CDR3 is TGTGCCAGCAGTCCCTCTTTACGGCTCATGAACACTGAAGCTTTCTTT. V gene TRBV27 combines with J gene TRBJ1-1, with D uncertain. The CDR3 sequence is 16 residues long. Germline V lookup: CDR1 MNHEY, CDR2 SMNVEV (reference sequence). Between the trimmed V and J ends, which lost 5 bases and 0 bases, there was a span of 16 bases.

This clonotype was seen at least ten times. The chain is built from TRBV4-1 and TRBJ1-1; D is undetermined. Trimming left V 0 bases short and J 5 bases short, with 7 bases between. This CDR3 comprises 13 residues. Germline V lookup: CDR1 MGHRA, CDR2 YSYEKL. The CDR3 region is CASSQDRSTEAFF. The CDR3 region has the DNA TGCGCCAGCAGCCAAGACAGGAGTACTGAAGCTTTCTTT.

This clonotype was counted at least ten times. The rearrangement joins TRBV28 to TRBJ2-7; a weak D match, TRBD1 (5 bases). Per germline, CDR1 MDHEN and CDR2 SYDVKM. The length of the CDR3 is 14 residues. Trimming took off 7 bases at V and 4 bases at J, with 17 bases between the two ends. The CDR3 DNA sequence: TGTGCCAGCACCCAGGCAGGGTGGGCATACGAGCAGTACTTC. Amino acids: CASTQAGWAYEQYF.

This clonotype was observed a handful of times. This rearrangement joins TRBV2 to TRBJ1-1; D might be TRBD1 (5 bases). The V end lost 5 bases, the J end lost 1 base, and 11 bases lay between the germline ends. CDR3 length: 14 residues. CDR1 SNHLY and CDR2 FYNNEI come from the germline V gene. The CDR3: CASSPTTENTEAFF. For the CDR3, the DNA is TGTGCCAGCAGTCCGACGACAGAGAACACTGAAGCTTTCTTT.

V is TRBV30 and J is TRBJ2-7; the D gene is possibly TRBD1 (6 bases). The CDR3 contains 13 residues. From germline, CDR1 is GTSNPN and CDR2 SVGIG (reference sequence). Trimming pared 4 bases from V and 4 bases from J, leaving 14 bases between. Written as DNA, the CDR3 is TGTGCCTGGACCAGACTACAGGGTTACGAGCAGTACTTC. Translation: CAWTRLQGYEQYF.

This clonotype has at least ten counts. This sequence joins TRBV6-1 and TRBJ1-6; D unclear. Trimming took 5 bases from V and 5 from J, leaving 1 base between them. The CDR3 is 11 amino acids. Germline CDR1 reads MNHNS; CDR2 reads SASEGT. The CDR3 spells CASSHNSPLHF. The CDR3 nucleotides read TGTGCCAGCAGTCATAATTCACCCCTCCACTTT.

This clonotype showed up many times. The rearrangement uses TRBV7-9 and TRBJ1-1; D is undetermined. CDR1 SEHNR and CDR2 FQNEAQ come from the germline V gene (reference sequence). This CDR3 contains 14 residues. V lost 5 bases to trimming and J lost 0 bases, with 10 bases between them. CDR3 nucleotides: TGTGCCAGCAGCGCATATAACATGAACACTGAAGCTTTCTTT. As protein: CASSAYNMNTEAFF.

This clonotype was seen many times. V gene TRBV20-1 combines with J gene TRBJ2-7, with TRBD2 identical over 10 bases. Per germline, CDR1 DFQATT and CDR2 SNEGSKA (reference sequence). This CDR3 spans 16 amino acids. With 3 bases clipped from V and 0 bases from J, the junction kept 8 bases outside the gene matches. In DNA, the CDR3 is TGCAGTGCTAGGGGCCAAGGGACTAGCGACTCCTACGAGCAGTACTTC. Its protein is CSARGQGTSDSYEQYF.

There are many counts of this clonotype. The rearrangement uses TRBV19 and TRBJ2-7, with D possibly called TRBD1 or TRBD2 (5 bases each). The V end lost 0 bases, the J end lost 3 bases, and 12 bases lay between the germline ends. This CDR3 has 15 residues. Germline V gives CDR1 LNHDA, CDR2 SQIVND (reference sequence). The CDR3 reads CASSIDGGPYYEQYF. CDR3 nucleotide sequence: TGTGCCAGTAGTATAGATGGGGGTCCATACTACGAGCAGTACTTC.